This TCR beta chain was recovered during a study of blood T cell repertoires in COVID-19. Study at large: The samples span acute and convalescent COVID-19 from the United States, Italy and Spain.

This CDR3 contains 15 residues. V gave up 5 bases and J gave up 3 bases, with 13 bases separating them. Germline V lookup: CDR1 SGHTA, CDR2 FQGNSA. As handled by the study authors: How many nucleated cells were present was estimated from reference gene primer amplification. Here immunoSEQ multiplex PCR was the method, and the copy in TCRdb shows in-frame clones only, minus some. The DNA was the basis for D and trimming; V, J and clone size are from that table. The data hold some 160,000 clones, with around 81% observed a single time. The sample consisted of peripheral blood. The origin of this receptor is an older man who had recovered from COVID-19. The chain uses TRBV7-2 and TRBJ1-4, with D maybe TRBD1 (5 bases). CDR3 residues: CASSPNAGANEKLFF. CDR3 nucleotides: TGTGCCAGCAGCCCAAACGCGGGGGCTAATGAAAAACTGTTTTTT.